What follows describes a single T cell receptor (beta chain). The entry originates in a study of brain T cells in children with intractable seizures. V was pared by 3 bases and J by 1 base, with 10 bases of the junction left unmatched. The germline V gene has CDR1 SNHLY and CDR2 FYNNEI. The CDR3 contains 18 residues. Assay used: immunoSEQ multiplex PCR; TCRdb lists only in-frame clones, some missing. Here the sample spans 300,000 to 400,000 clones, about 93% being singletons. Described time point: blood from clinic visit 5 months post-surgery; TSC patient then seizure free. Surgery cases with the highest brain T cell transcript signatures were chosen for sequencing.

The input for sequencing was peripheral blood, taken less than 6 months after surgery. The clonotype comes from a boy younger than two with tuberous sclerosis and intractable seizures. V and J are TRBV2 and TRBJ2-2; 8 nucleotides line up with TRBD2. The chain's CDR3 is CASSDPSPGGVNTGELFF. CDR3 DNA sequence: TGTGCCAGCAGTGATCCCTCGCCGGGGGGGGTGAACACCGGGGAGCTGTTTTTT.